Listed below are T cell receptor beta chains from one sample, sequenced in a study of identifying expanded T cells in peripheral blood. Repertoires were generated with immunoSEQ multiplex PCR, while TCRdb's copy carries only in-frame clones and drops some. Among 58,000 or so clones, roughly four fifths were seen once, and the ten largest hold 19%. Sequencing input: blood. Receptor source: a person between 18 and 75 years old in good health. The CDR3 runs from the conserved cysteine through the conserved F or W. Each record gives: V gene, CDR3 protein.

TRBV5-1 | CASSLNLRGENTEAFF
TRBV29-1 | CSGTSGNGEQYF
TRBV29-1 | CSVAGRETQYF
TRBV20-1 | CSARWQETQYF
TRBV4-1 | CASSQDHGLRDTQYF
TRBV9 | CASSGTAMNTGELFF
TRBV10-3 | CAIRGQTNSPLHF
TRBV2 | CASGGTGVGFQYF
TRBV9 | CASSAMGTNYREEQFF
TRBV29-1 | CSVVTGGNTIYF
TRBV25-1 | CASSPARAPDTQYF
TRBV4-3 | CASSHARDRWNTEAFF
TRBV6-1 | CASSEMWQGSQPQHF
TRBV5-6 | CASSLGGVNSPLHF
TRBV4-1 | CASSQVGTTGNTIYF
TRBV12-5 | CASGYQGLSNQPQHF
TRBV7-2 | CASSRGTSGSTDTQYF
TRBV5-1 | CASSAPGQPFQAFF
TRBV6-5 | CASSYSLAEKLFF
TRBV2 | CASSTLDRGDTQYF
TRBV5-5 | CASSLYRDGNNSPLHF
TRBV28 | CASSPNYGYTF
TRBV29-1 | CSVGPGDRRTPGEAFF
TRBV7-9 | CASSYTDRGRTETQYF
TRBV11-3 | CASSLVATSGYSSYNEQFF
TRBV5-1 | CASSSGQGGYTF
TRBV21-1 | CASSKGVTNFGNEQFF